This T cell receptor (beta chain) was recorded in a study of blood T cell repertoires in COVID-19. The ends lost 7 bases at V and 3 bases at J; junction bases unmatched: 9. Germline assignment: CDR1 MNHEY and CDR2 SVGAGI. The CDR3 totals 15 residues. Produced via immunoSEQ multiplex PCR; TCRdb's table is partial and in-frame only. The sample carries 150,000 to 200,000 clones, around 90% recorded once. This clonotype originated in a human donor in a cohort sampled during active COVID-19. The sample consisted of peripheral blood. V usage is TRBV6-5 and J usage is TRBJ2-1; 7 nucleotides agree with TRBD1. The CDR3 region is CASTVKGQNYNEQFF. CDR3 sequence (DNA): TGTGCCAGCACCGTAAAGGGACAGAACTACAATGAGCAGTTCTTC.